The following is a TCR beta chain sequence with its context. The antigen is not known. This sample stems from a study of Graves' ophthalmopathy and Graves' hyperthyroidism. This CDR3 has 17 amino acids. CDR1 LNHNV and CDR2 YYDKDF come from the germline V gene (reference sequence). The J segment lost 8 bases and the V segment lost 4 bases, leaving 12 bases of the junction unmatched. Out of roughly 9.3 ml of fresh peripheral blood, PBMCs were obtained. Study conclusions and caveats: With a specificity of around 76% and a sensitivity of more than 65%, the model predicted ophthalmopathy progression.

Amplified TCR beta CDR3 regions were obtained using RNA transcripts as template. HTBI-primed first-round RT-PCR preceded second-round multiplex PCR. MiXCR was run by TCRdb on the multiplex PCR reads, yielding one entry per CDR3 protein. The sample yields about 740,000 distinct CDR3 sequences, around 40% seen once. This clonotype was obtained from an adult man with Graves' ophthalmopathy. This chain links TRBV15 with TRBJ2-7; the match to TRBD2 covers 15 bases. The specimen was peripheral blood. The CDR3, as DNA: TGTGCCACCAGCAAACGGACTAGCGGGAGGGCGAGTTACAAGCAGTACTTC. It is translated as CATSKRTSGRASYKQYF.